This paragraph reports one TCR beta chain. Its cognate antigen is unknown. This entry belongs to a study of graft-versus-host responses after intestinal transplantation. At the level of the study: Anti-thymocyte globulin induction preceded approximately three years of tacrolimus and steroid maintenance in all recipients.

The assay was immunoSEQ multiplex PCR, and TCRdb's table has in-frame clones only and misses some. The sample consists of some 88,000 clones, roughly 91% of them appearing once. The CDR3 extends over 12 amino acids. Germline loops: CDR1 MNHNS, CDR2 SASEGT. V was shortened by 6 bases and J by 7 bases, with 12 bases between the two germline ends. Sequences were derived from unstimulated CD8+ T cells sorted from spleen or lymph node cells, sampled before intestinal transplant. The chain employs TRBV6-1 and TRBJ1-1; D may be TRBD1 (6 bases). This receptor was taken from a human donor who received an intestinal transplant. The CDR3 coding sequence is TGTGCCAGCAGCATACAGGGTGATGAAGCTTTCTTT. Residues: CASSIQGDEAFF.